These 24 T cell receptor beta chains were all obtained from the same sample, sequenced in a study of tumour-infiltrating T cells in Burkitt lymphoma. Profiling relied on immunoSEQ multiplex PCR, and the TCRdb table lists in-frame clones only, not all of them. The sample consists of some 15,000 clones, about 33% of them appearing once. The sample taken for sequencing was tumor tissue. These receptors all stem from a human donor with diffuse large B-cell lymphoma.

The CDR3 spells CASSLRISGSTGELFF. The DNA of the CDR3 is TGTGCCAGCAGCTTAAGGATTAGCGGGAGCACCGGGGAGCTGTTTTTT. The J gene is TRBJ2-2, the V gene TRBV7-3; 9 bases map to TRBD2. Germline values: CDR1 SGHTA, CDR2 FQGTGA. After removal of 1 base from V and 4 bases from J, the junction contained 4 bases not matched to a gene. The CDR3 is 16 amino acids.

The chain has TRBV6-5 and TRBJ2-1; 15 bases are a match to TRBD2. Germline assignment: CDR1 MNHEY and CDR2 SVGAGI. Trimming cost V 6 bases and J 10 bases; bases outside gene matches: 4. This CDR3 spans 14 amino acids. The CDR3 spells CASSSGTSGREQFF. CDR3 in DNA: TGTGCCAGCAGCTCCGGGACTAGCGGGAGGGAGCAGTTCTTC.

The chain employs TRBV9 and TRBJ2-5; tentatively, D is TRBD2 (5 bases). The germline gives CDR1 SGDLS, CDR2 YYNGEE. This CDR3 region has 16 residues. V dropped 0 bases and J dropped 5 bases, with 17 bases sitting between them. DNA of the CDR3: TGTGCCAGCAGCGTAGGAGGTAATCGGGAAGTCGAGACCCAGTACTTC. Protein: CASSVGGNREVETQYF.

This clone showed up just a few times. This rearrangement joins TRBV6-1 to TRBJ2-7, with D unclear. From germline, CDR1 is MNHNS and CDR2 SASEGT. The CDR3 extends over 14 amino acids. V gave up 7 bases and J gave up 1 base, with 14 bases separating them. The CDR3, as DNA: TGTGCCAGCACGGGTAGGGTGGCGTCCTACGAGCAGTACTTC. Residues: CASTGRVASYEQYF.

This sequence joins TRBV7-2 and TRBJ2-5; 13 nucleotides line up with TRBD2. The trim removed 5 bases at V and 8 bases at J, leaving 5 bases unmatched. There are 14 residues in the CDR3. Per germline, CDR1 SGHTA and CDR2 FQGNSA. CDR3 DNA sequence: TGTGCCAGCAGCCCCGGACTAGCGGGAGTTACCCAGTACTTC. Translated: CASSPGLAGVTQYF.

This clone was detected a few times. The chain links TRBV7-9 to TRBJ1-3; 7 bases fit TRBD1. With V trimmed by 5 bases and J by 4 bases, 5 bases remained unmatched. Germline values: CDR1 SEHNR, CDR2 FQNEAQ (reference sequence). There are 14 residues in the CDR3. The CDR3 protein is CASSTTGSGNTIYF. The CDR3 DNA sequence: TGTGCCAGCAGCACGACAGGGTCCGGAAACACCATATATTTT.

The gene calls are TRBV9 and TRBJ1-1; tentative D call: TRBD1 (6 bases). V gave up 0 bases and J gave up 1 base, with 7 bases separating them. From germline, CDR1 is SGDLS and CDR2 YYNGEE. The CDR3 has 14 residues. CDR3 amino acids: CASSVGDKNTEAFF. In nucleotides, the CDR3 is TGTGCCAGCAGCGTAGGGGACAAGAACACTGAAGCTTTCTTT. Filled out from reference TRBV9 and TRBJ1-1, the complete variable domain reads DSGVTQTPKHLITATGQRVTLRCSPRSGDLSVYWYQQSLDQGLQFLIQYYNGEERAKGNILERFSAQQFPDLHSELNLSSLELGDSALYFCASSVGDKNTEAFFGQGTRLTVV.

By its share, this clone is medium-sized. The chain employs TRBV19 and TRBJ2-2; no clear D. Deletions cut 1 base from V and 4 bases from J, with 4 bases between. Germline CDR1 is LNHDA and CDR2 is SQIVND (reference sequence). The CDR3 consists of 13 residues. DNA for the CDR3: TGTGCCAGTAGTATAGCCTCCACCGGGGAGCTGTTTTTT. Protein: CASSIASTGELFF.

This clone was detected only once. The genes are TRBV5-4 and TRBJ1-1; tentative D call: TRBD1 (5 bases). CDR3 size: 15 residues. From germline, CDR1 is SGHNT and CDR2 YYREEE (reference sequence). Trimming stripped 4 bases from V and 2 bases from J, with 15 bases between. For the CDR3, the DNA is TGTGCCAGCAGCCAGCCACAGGTCGTTAACACTGAAGCTTTCTTT. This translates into CASSQPQVVNTEAFF.

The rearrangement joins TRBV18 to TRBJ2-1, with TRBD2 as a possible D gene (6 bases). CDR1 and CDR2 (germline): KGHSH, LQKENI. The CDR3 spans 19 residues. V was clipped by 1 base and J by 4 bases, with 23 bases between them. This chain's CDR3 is CASSPQGLGLAVHYNEQFF. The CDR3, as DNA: TGTGCCAGCTCACCACAGGGTTTAGGGTTAGCGGTTCATTACAATGAGCAGTTCTTC.

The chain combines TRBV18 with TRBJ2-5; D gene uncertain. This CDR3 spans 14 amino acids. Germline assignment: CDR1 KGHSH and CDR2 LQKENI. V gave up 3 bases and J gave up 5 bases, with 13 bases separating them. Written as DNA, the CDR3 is TGTGCCAGCTCACCTTACGACACCGCCGAGACCCAGTACTTC. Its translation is CASSPYDTAETQYF.

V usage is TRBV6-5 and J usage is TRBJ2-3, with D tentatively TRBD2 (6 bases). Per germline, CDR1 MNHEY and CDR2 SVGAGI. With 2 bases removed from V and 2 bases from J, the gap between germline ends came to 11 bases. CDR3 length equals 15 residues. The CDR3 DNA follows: TGTGCCAGCAGTTACGACCTAGCGAACACAGATACGCAGTATTTT. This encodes CASSYDLANTDTQYF.

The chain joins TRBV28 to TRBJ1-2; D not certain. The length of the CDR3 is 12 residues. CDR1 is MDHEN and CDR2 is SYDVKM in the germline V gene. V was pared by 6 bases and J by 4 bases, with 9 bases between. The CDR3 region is CASRSASYGYTF. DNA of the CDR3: TGTGCCAGCAGATCTGCATCCTATGGCTACACCTTC.

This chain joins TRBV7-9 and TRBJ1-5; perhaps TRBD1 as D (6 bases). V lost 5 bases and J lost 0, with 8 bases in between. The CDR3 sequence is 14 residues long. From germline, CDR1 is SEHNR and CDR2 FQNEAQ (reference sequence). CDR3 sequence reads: CASSPQGSNQPQHF. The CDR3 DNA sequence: TGTGCCAGCAGCCCACAGGGTAGCAATCAGCCCCAGCATTTT.

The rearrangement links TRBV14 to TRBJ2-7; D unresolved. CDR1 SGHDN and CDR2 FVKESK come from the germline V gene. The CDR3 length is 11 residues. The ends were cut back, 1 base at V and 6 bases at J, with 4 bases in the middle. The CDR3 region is CASSQVGEQYF. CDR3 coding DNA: TGTGCCAGCAGCCAAGTAGGCGAGCAGTACTTC.

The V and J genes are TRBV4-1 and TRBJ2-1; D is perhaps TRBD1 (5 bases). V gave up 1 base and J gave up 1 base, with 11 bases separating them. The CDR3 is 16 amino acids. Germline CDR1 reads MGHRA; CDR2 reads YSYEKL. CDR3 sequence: CASSQVRQGSYNEQFF. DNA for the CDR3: TGCGCCAGCAGCCAAGTTCGTCAGGGTTCCTACAATGAGCAGTTCTTC.

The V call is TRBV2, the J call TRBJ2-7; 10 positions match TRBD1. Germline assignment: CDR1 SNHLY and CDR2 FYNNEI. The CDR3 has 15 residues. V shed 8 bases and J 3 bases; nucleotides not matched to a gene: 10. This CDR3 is CASPLPGQGNYEQYF. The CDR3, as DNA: TGTGCCAGCCCCCTTCCGGGACAGGGGAACTACGAGCAGTACTTC.

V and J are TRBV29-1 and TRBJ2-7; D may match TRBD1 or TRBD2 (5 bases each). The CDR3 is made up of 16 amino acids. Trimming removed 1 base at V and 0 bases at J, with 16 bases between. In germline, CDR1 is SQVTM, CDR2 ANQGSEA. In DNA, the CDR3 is TGCAGCGTTGAAGGCGCCCGGGACGGCAGCTCCTACGAGCAGTACTTC. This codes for CSVEGARDGSSYEQYF.

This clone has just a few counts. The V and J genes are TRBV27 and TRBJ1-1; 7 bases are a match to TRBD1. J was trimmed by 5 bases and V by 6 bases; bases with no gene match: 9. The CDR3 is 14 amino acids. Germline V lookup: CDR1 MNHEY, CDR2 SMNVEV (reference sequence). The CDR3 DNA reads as TGTGCCAGCAGGGCTCTAGGGGGCGTGACTGAAGCTTTCTTT. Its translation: CASRALGGVTEAFF.

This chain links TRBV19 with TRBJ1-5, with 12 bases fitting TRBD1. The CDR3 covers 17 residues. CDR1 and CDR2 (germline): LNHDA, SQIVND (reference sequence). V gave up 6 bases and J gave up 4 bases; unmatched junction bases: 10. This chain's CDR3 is CASSLRGTGGANQPQHF. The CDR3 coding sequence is TGTGCCAGTAGCCTCAGGGGGACAGGGGGCGCAAATCAGCCCCAGCATTTT.

CDR3 in amino acids: CASSPLDKNTEAFF. CDR3 coding DNA: TGTGCCAGCTCACCACTGGATAAGAACACTGAAGCTTTCTTT. The chain combines TRBV18 with TRBJ1-1, with D hard to call. V lost 1 base and J lost 1, with 7 bases in between. The CDR3 contains 14 residues. Germline lookup yields CDR1 KGHSH and CDR2 LQKENI.

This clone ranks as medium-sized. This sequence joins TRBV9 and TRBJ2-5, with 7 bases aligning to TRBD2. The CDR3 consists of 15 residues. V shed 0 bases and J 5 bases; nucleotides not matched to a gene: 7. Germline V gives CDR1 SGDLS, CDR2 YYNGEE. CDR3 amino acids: CASSVGAGVMETQYF. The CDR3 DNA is TGTGCCAGCAGCGTAGGGGCGGGAGTGATGGAGACCCAGTACTTC. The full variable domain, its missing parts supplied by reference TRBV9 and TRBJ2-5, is DSGVTQTPKHLITATGQRVTLRCSPRSGDLSVYWYQQSLDQGLQFLIQYYNGEERAKGNILERFSAQQFPDLHSELNLSSLELGDSALYFCASSVGAGVMETQYFGPGTRLLVL.

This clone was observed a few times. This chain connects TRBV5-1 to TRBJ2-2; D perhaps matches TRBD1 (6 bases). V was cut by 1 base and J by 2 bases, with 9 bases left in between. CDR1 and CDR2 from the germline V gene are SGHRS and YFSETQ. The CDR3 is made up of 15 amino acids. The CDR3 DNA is TGCGCCAGCAGCTTGAGACAGGATAACACCGGGGAGCTGTTTTTT. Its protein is CASSLRQDNTGELFF.

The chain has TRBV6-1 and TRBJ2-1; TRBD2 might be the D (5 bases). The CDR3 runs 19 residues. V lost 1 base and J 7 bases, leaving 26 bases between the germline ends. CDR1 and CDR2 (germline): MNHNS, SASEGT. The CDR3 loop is CASSEGSGRVSTFWNEQFF. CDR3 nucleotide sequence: TGTGCCAGCAGTGAAGGGAGCGGACGGGTGTCCACCTTTTGGAATGAGCAGTTCTTC.